The rows below give T cell receptor beta chains drawn from one sample of a study of T cell changes during pregnancy in multiple sclerosis. The table came from immunoSEQ multiplex PCR; TCRdb's copy has only in-frame clones and leaves some out. The table records around 80,000 clones, 80% to 95% of them present only once. The sequences come from peripheral blood, collected before pregnancy. These receptors were obtained from a female donor with multiple sclerosis, enrolled in a pregnancy study. The CDR3 runs from the conserved cysteine through the conserved F or W. The D gene is left open where the match is weak. The size of a clone is reported for some rows only, either as once, few or many, or as a class for expanded clones.

>TRBV15|NA|NA|TRBJ2-5
TGTGCCACCAGCATCCAGGGGTGGGGGAGGGAAGAGACCCAGTACTTC
CATSIQGWGREETQYF
>TRBV7-9|NA|TRBD2|TRBJ2-1
TGTGCCAGCAGCGCGGGGGAAAGCGGAGAGGAGCAGTTCTTC
CASSAGESGEEQFF
>TRBV6-5|NA|NA|TRBJ2-2
TGTGCCAGCAGTCCCTTCGCGAACACCGGGGAGCTGTTTTTT
CASSPFANTGELFF
>TRBV5-1|NA|TRBD2|TRBJ2-7
TGCGCCAGCAGCACGGGACTAGCGGGGATCTCCTACGAGCAGTACTTC
CASSTGLAGISYEQYF
>TRBV6-6|NA|NA|TRBJ2-7
TGTGCCAGCAGTTACTCGATGCTGGACATCTACGAGCAGTACTTC
CASSYSMLDIYEQYF
>TRBV11-2|NA|NA|TRBJ2-2
TGTGCCAGCAGCTTAGGGCTAGCTCAAAAGACCGGGGAGCTGTTTTTC
CASSLGLAQKTGELFF
>TRBV4-1|NA|TRBD1|TRBJ2-7
TGCGCCAGCAGCCAAGTCCCGGGACAGGGGGCGGACGAGCAGTACTTC
CASSQVPGQGADEQYF
>TRBV5-1|NA|NA|TRBJ2-3
TGCGCCAGCAGCACCGGGACTAGCACAGATACGCAGTATTTT
CASSTGTSTDTQYF
>TRBV6-5|NA|NA|TRBJ1-2
TGTGCCAGCAGTTGGGGGGGGGACTATGGCTACACCTTC
CASSWGGDYGYTF
>TRBV9|NA|NA|TRBJ2-1
TGTGCCAGCAGCGTTCCTATGGTGGGAGTGGGGAATGAGCAGTTCTTC
CASSVPMVGVGNEQFF
>TRBV6-1|NA|TRBD1|TRBJ1-2
TGTGCCAGCAGTGAAGGGGCAGGGGGCGCCCAGAACTATGGCTACACCTTC
CASSEGAGGAQNYGYTF
>TRBV7-6|NA|TRBD2|TRBJ2-7
TGTGCCAGCAGCTCAACGGGACTAGCGGGAGAGCAGTACTTC
CASSSTGLAGEQYF
>TRBV19|NA|TRBD1|TRBJ2-2
TGTGCCAGTAGTATGGGGCAGGGACAGGCTAACACCGGGGAGCTGTTTTTT
CASSMGQGQANTGELFF
>TRBV7-7|NA|TRBD2|TRBJ2-1
TGTGCTAGCAGCTTAGCGTTTCCGGTAGAACTAGCGGGAGTCCCCAATGAGCAGTTCTTC
CASSLAFPVELAGVPNEQFF
>TRBV5-4|NA|NA|TRBJ2-7
TGTGCCAGCAGCTTGGGCGGGGGCAACTCCTACGAGCAGTACTTC
CASSLGGGNSYEQYF
>TRBV25-1|NA|NA|TRBJ1-1
TGTGCCAGTACTCGGGGGGGGACTGAAGCTTTCTTT
CASTRGGTEAFF
>TRBV12-5|NA|TRBD1|TRBJ1-5
TGTGCTAGTGGTTTGGGAGACAGGGGGCCCACCTCATATAGCAATCAGCCCCAGCATTTT
CASGLGDRGPTSYSNQPQHF
>TRBV7-2|NA|NA|TRBJ2-1
TGTGCCAGCAGCCCCTTGGCAGGGGCTACCTACAATGAGCAGTTCTTC
CASSPLAGATYNEQFF
>TRBV19|NA|TRBD2|TRBJ2-2
TGTGCCAGTAGTATCGGACGGGAGGCCCGGGAGCTGTTTTTT
CASSIGREARELFF
>TRBV19|few|NA|TRBJ2-5
TGTGCCAGTAGTATGAGGCGTGGGTACCAAGAGACCCAGTACTTC
CASSMRRGYQETQYF
>TRBV19|NA|NA|TRBJ2-1
TGTGCCACCAACGACGCAGGGGACCACAATGAGCAGTTCTTC
CATNDAGDHNEQFF
>TRBV4-3|NA|TRBD2|TRBJ2-7
TGCGCCAGCAGCCAAGATCGAGCGGGAGGCTACGAGCAGTACTTC
CASSQDRAGGYEQYF
>TRBV27|NA|NA|TRBJ1-1
TGTGCCAGCAGCTCGGGACTCAGAAGGAGCACTGAAGCTTTCTTT
CASSSGLRRSTEAFF
>TRBV29-1|NA|NA|TRBJ2-5
TGCAGCGTTGAACCCACCGATTGGGGGGATAGAGAGACCCAGTACTTC
CSVEPTDWGDRETQYF
>TRBV6-1|NA|TRBD2|TRBJ2-3
TGTGCCAGCAGTCAACTGGCGGGAGCATTATATACGCAGTATTTT
CASSQLAGALYTQYF
>TRBV4-3|NA|NA|TRBJ2-7
TGCGCCAGCAGCCCTTCGGTGTTGGCCTACGAGCAGTACTTC
CASSPSVLAYEQYF
>TRBV28|NA|NA|TRBJ2-1
TGTGCCAGCAGTTCTAGGGAGGTTAGCTACAATGAGCAGTTCTTC
CASSSREVSYNEQFF
>TRBV15|NA|TRBD1|TRBJ2-5
TGTGCCACCAGCAGGAAGACAGGGGGCGGAGAGACCCAGTACTTC
CATSRKTGGGETQYF
>TRBV11-3|NA|TRBD1|TRBJ2-5
TGTGCCAGCAGCTCCTGGGACAGGGTTGGAGCACGCGGGGAGACCCAGTACTTC
CASSSWDRVGARGETQYF
>TRBV5-5|NA|NA|TRBJ1-3
TGTGCCAGCAGCTCGACAGGAAACACCATATATTTT
CASSSTGNTIYF
>TRBV7-2|NA|NA|TRBJ2-1
TGTGCCAGCAGCTTTTCCGGTTACAATGAGCAGTTCTTC
CASSFSGYNEQFF
>TRBV9|NA|NA|TRBJ2-1
TGTGCCAGCAGCGTAGTCGACGGGAGCACTGAGCAGTTCTTC
CASSVVDGSTEQFF
>TRBV18|NA|NA|TRBJ1-1
TGTGCCAGCTCACCAGGGGCCGATCCTGAAGCTTTCTTT
CASSPGADPEAFF
>TRBV7-3|NA|TRBD2|TRBJ2-3
TGTGCCAGCAGCTTAGGGGGGACTAGCGGGAGTGGAGATACGCAGTATTTT
CASSLGGTSGSGDTQYF
>TRBV10-3|NA|TRBD2|TRBJ2-5
TGTGCCATCAGTGAGTCCGGACTAGCGGATGGAGAGACCCAGTACTTC
CAISESGLADGETQYF
>TRBV19|NA|TRBD1|TRBJ1-5
TGTGCCAGTAGTAGGGGACAGGGAGGGAATCAGCCCCAGCATTTT
CASSRGQGGNQPQHF
>TRBV5-1|NA|NA|TRBJ2-5
TGCGCCAGCAGCTACTACCAAGAGACCCAGTACTTC
CASSYYQETQYF
>TRBV5-4|NA|TRBD2|TRBJ2-1
TGTGCCAGCAGCCAAGGGACTAGCGGGGGTCAGGAGCAGTTCTTC
CASSQGTSGGQEQFF
>TRBV10-2|NA|TRBD2|TRBJ2-7
TGCGCCAGCAGTGAGTTGGCTAGCGGAGGCTACGAGCAGTACTTC
CASSELASGGYEQYF
>TRBV9|NA|TRBD2|TRBJ2-4
TGTGCCAGCAGCCACGGGGGAGGGGACAAAAACATTCAGTACTTC
CASSHGGGDKNIQYF
>TRBV19|NA|TRBD1|TRBJ1-2
TGTGCCAGTAGTGCGGGCCTAACCGGGACAGGGGATTTCTATGGCTACACCTTC
CASSAGLTGTGDFYGYTF
>TRBV7-2|NA|TRBD2|TRBJ2-7
TGTGCCAGCAGCTTAGAAGGGACTAGCGGGAGCTACGAGCAGTACTTC
CASSLEGTSGSYEQYF
>TRBV29-1|few|TRBD1|TRBJ1-1
TGCAGCGCCGGACAGGGAACGAACACTGAAGCTTTCTTT
CSAGQGTNTEAFF
>TRBV19|NA|TRBD2|TRBJ2-2
TGTGCCAGTAGTACCAAGGGACTAGCCTACACCGGGGAGCTGTTTTTT
CASSTKGLAYTGELFF
>TRBV5-1|NA|TRBD1|TRBJ1-1
TGCGCCAGCAGCGCTTTAGGGGGCTTCACTGAAGCTTTCTTT
CASSALGGFTEAFF
>TRBV7-3|NA|NA|TRBJ2-3
TGTGCCAGCAGCGCATCTCCGGAGGGCCGGGGCACAGATACGCAGTATTTT
CASSASPEGRGTDTQYF
>TRBV29-1|NA|TRBD2|TRBJ2-7
TGCAGCGTGAGCGGGACTAGCGGATCGTACGAGCAGTACTTC
CSVSGTSGSYEQYF
>TRBV2|NA|TRBD2|TRBJ2-3
TGTGCCAGCAGTGAAAGGTTGGGAGGGAACACAGATACGCAGTATTTT
CASSERLGGNTDTQYF
>TRBV2|NA|NA|TRBJ1-5
TGTGCCAGCAGTGAAGAAGGCGGACAGCATCAGCCCCAGCATTTT
CASSEEGGQHQPQHF
>TRBV5-4|NA|NA|TRBJ2-7
TGTGCCAGCAGCCCCACTAGACCGGGCGAGCAGTACTTC
CASSPTRPGEQYF
>TRBV6-5|NA|TRBD2|TRBJ2-1
TGTGCCAGCAGTAGCGGGAGCTCCTACAATGAGCAGTTCTTC
CASSSGSSYNEQFF
>TRBV28|NA|TRBD2|TRBJ2-1
TGTGCCAGCACCATCAGCGGGAGTACCTACAATGAGCAGTTCTTC
CASTISGSTYNEQFF
>TRBV13|NA|TRBD2|TRBJ2-2
TGTGCCAGCGGGGGGGTGAGATTCACCGGGGAGCTGTTTTTT
CASGGVRFTGELFF
>TRBV4-1|NA|TRBD2|TRBJ2-1
TGCGCCAGCAGCCAAGAGGGACTAGCGGTTTACAATGAGCAGTTCTTC
CASSQEGLAVYNEQFF
>TRBV5-1|few|NA|TRBJ2-2
TGCGCCAGCAGCTCGACCGGGACAATACTCGTCGGGGAGCTGTTTTTT
CASSSTGTILVGELFF